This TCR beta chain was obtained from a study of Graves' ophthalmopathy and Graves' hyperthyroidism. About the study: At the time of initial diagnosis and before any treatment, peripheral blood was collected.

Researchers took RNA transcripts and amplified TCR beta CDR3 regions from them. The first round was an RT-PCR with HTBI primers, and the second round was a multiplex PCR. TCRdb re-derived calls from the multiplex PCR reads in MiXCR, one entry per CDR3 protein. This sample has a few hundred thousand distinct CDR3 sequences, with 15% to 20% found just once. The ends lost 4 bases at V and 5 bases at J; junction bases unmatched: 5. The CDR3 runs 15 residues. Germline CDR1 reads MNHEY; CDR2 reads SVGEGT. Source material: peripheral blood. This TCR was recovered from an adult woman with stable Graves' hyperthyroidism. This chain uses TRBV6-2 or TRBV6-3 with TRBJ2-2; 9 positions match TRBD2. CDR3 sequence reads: CASSFLAGATGELFF. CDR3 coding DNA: TGTGCCAGCAGTTTCTTAGCGGGAGCTACCGGGGAGCTGTTTTTT.